This TCR beta chain was found in a study of blood T cell repertoires in COVID-19. The V end was cut by 5 bases, the J end by 3 bases, with 17 bases between. CDR3 length: 16 residues. Germline lookup yields CDR1 SGHTA and CDR2 FQGNSA. Only in-frame clones appear in the TCRdb table, and some are missing; sequencing was by immunoSEQ multiplex PCR. The sample consists of around 100,000 clones, 70% to 90% of them appearing once. Input material: peripheral blood. The V gene is TRBV7-2, the J gene TRBJ2-1; D possibly corresponds to TRBD2 (5 bases). The TCR sequence derives from a man between 40 and 49 years old with active or convalescent COVID-19. CDR3 sequence reads: CASSRRGGSDYNEQFF. The CDR3, as DNA: TGTGCCAGCAGCCGCCGGGGTGGATCTGACTACAATGAGCAGTTCTTC.